These 21 T cell receptor beta chains came from one sample sequenced in a study of beta chain features in type 1 diabetes. Study-level findings and limits: In all four CD4+ subsets, TCRB CDR3 length was significantly, moderately reduced in type 1 diabetes.

Expressed TCRB transcripts were sequenced, since all the RNA that had been isolated was reverse transcribed. Clones were read by immunoSEQ multiplex PCR, and TCRdb kept only the in-frame ones, dropping some. Among under 850,000 clones listed, under 15% were seen once. Their antigen targets remain unknown. The sequenced sample was naive CD4+ T cells from blood. The source is a man between 18 and 29 years old with type 1 diabetes.

This clone has only a few counts. This chain uses TRBV5-4 with TRBJ2-2, with 9 bases matching TRBD1. The CDR3 loop spans 15 amino acids. CDR1 and CDR2 from the germline V gene are SGHNT and YYREEE (reference sequence). The V segment lost 4 bases and the J segment 2 bases; nucleotides outside the gene matches: 3. The CDR3 is CASSTGQGNTGELFF. The CDR3 DNA sequence: TGTGCCAGCAGCACGGGACAGGGCAACACCGGGGAGCTGTTTTTT.

The chain has TRBV25-1 and TRBJ1-1; the D is unclear. Per the germline V gene, CDR1 is MGHDK and CDR2 is SYGVNS. With 2 bases removed from V and 0 bases from J, the gap between germline ends came to 7 bases. This CDR3 has 14 residues. In DNA, the CDR3 is TGTGCCAGCAGTGAAGGAGTCATGAACACTGAAGCTTTCTTT. Residues: CASSEGVMNTEAFF. The full variable domain, completed using reference TRBV25-1 and TRBJ1-1, is EADIYQTPRYLVIGTGKKITLECSQTMGHDKMYWYQQDPGMELHLIHYSYGVNSTEKGDLSSESTVSRIRTEHFPLTLESARPSHTSQYLCASSEGVMNTEAFFGQGTRLTVV.

The sample holds a few counts of this clone. The same CDR3 arises from other DNA sequences in this sample as well. V usage is TRBV7-9 and J usage is TRBJ1-1, with D uncertain. V was cut by 4 bases and J by 1 base, with 1 base left in between. Germline V gene lookup returns CDR1 SEHNR and CDR2 FQNEAQ (reference sequence). This CDR3 comprises 11 residues. In nucleotides, the CDR3 is TGTGCCAGCAGCTCGAACACTGAAGCTTTCTTT. Residues: CASSSNTEAFF.

This clone appeared a few times. J is TRBJ2-1 and V is TRBV10-1, with D perhaps matching TRBD1 or TRBD2 (6 bases each). CDR1 is WNHNN and CDR2 is SYGVQD in the germline V gene (reference sequence). This CDR3 is 13 amino acids long. V was trimmed by 3 bases and J by 10 bases, leaving 13 bases between them. DNA for the CDR3: TGCGCCAGCAGTGAAGGGGGGACGAGGGAGCAGTTCTTC. It codes for CASSEGGTREQFF.

CDR3 loop: CASSPWAQEDEQYF. The CDR3 DNA reads as TGTGCCAGCAGCCCCTGGGCCCAGGAAGATGAGCAGTACTTC. The J gene is TRBJ2-7, the V gene TRBV7-8, with D uncertain. Trimming took 5 bases from V and 7 from J, leaving 18 bases between them. The CDR3 extends over 14 amino acids. Germline CDR1 is SGHVS and CDR2 is FQNEAQ.

The chain is built from TRBV12-5 and TRBJ2-4; 8 bases are shared with TRBD1. V lost 1 base and J lost 6; bases outside the gene matches: 2. This CDR3 region has 14 residues. Looked up from germline, CDR1 is LGHNT and CDR2 is FRNRAP. The CDR3 DNA reads as TGTGCTAGTGGTTTGGGACAGGGGAGAAACATTCAGTACTTC. Encoded protein: CASGLGQGRNIQYF.

This clone was counted between two and nine times. The J gene is TRBJ2-5, the V gene TRBV7-9, with a tentative D call TRBD1 (6 bases). V lost 5 bases and J 2 bases, leaving 15 bases between the germline ends. Germline V gene lookup returns CDR1 SEHNR and CDR2 FQNEAQ (reference sequence). The CDR3 spans 15 residues. CDR3 residues: CASSGLAGAQETQYF. The CDR3 DNA follows: TGTGCCAGCAGCGGGTTGGCAGGGGCACAAGAGACCCAGTACTTC.

This chain connects TRBV6-6 to TRBJ2-1, with 9 bases aligning to TRBD2. The CDR3 is made up of 15 amino acids. The germline V gene encodes CDR1 MNHNY and CDR2 SVGAGI (reference sequence). After removal of 0 bases from V and 7 bases from J, the junction contained 4 bases not matched to a gene. CDR3: CASSYSRGGPNEQFF. DNA of the CDR3: TGTGCCAGCAGTTACTCGCGGGGGGGCCCTAATGAGCAGTTCTTC.

V is TRBV23-1 and J is TRBJ2-7, with TRBD2 identical over 10 bases. TRBV23-1 is designated an ORF whose function remains uncertain. V was clipped by 3 bases and J by 0 bases; unmatched bases: 8. This CDR3 has 17 amino acids. The DNA for the CDR3 is TGCGCCAGCAGTCACCACCGAGGACTAGCGGACTCCTACGAGCAGTACTTC. Its protein is CASSHHRGLADSYEQYF.

The chain uses TRBV5-6 and TRBJ1-2; 7 positions agree with TRBD1. J lost 4 bases, V lost 5 bases, and 5 bases had no gene match. Germline loops: CDR1 SGHDT, CDR2 YYEEEE. This CDR3 region has 13 residues. CDR3 region: CASRLDRVYGYTF. The CDR3 DNA sequence: TGTGCCAGCAGGTTAGACAGGGTCTATGGCTACACCTTC.

The J gene is TRBJ1-1, the V gene TRBV10-3; D unresolved. The CDR3 spans 13 residues. V gave up 3 bases and J gave up 1 base, with 6 bases separating them. Per germline, CDR1 ENHRY and CDR2 SYGVKD. CDR3 sequence reads: CAISEKANTEAFF. CDR3 nucleotide sequence: TGTGCCATCAGTGAAAAGGCGAACACTGAAGCTTTCTTT.

The rearrangement uses TRBV28 and TRBJ2-7; 7 nucleotides align to TRBD1. The CDR3 loop spans 13 amino acids. The germline gives CDR1 MDHEN, CDR2 SYDVKM. Losses at the gene ends were 6 bases for V and 4 bases for J; bases not matched to a gene: 6. The DNA for the CDR3 is TGTGCCAGCAGGACAGGGATTGGGTACGAGCAGTACTTC. It translates to CASRTGIGYEQYF. Supplemented by reference TRBV28 and TRBJ2-7, the full variable domain reads DVKVTQSSRYLVKRTGEKVFLECVQDMDHENMFWYRQDPGLGLRLIYFSYDVKMKEKGDIPEGYSVSREKKERFSLILESASTNQTSMYLCASRTGIGYEQYFGPGTRLTVT.

The rearrangement links TRBV5-6 to TRBJ2-7; D gene uncertain. Germline V gene sequence: CDR1 SGHDT, CDR2 YYEEEE. V was shortened by 0 bases and J by 7 bases, with 11 bases between the two germline ends. This CDR3 has 13 amino acids. The CDR3 sequence is CASSLVGPGEQYF. CDR3 in DNA: TGTGCCAGCAGCTTGGTTGGACCTGGGGAGCAGTACTTC.

The V call is TRBV5-1, the J call TRBJ2-1, with 12 bases fitting TRBD2. The length of the CDR3 is 15 residues. Germline CDR1 SGHRS, CDR2 YFSETQ. V lost 3 bases and J lost 7; bases outside the gene matches: 5. The CDR3 spells CASSSTSGGINEQFF. CDR3 DNA sequence: TGCGCCAGCAGCTCGACTAGCGGGGGAATTAATGAGCAGTTCTTC.

The V gene is TRBV7-2, the J gene TRBJ2-2; 8 bases align to TRBD1. The germline V gene encodes CDR1 SGHTA and CDR2 FQGNSA. The CDR3 runs 15 residues. J was trimmed by 5 bases and V by 4 bases; bases with no gene match: 6. The CDR3 DNA is TGTGCCAGCAGCTCCCGACAGGGGTGGACCGGGGAGCTGTTTTTT. This translates into CASSSRQGWTGELFF.

With respect to this clone: The same CDR3 also results from other DNA sequences found in this sample. The V call is TRBV5-1, the J call TRBJ1-5; D call uncertain. Germline-derived CDR1 and CDR2 are SGHRS and YFSETQ. Trimming took off 0 bases at V and 0 bases at J, with 7 bases between the two ends. The CDR3 runs 15 residues. The CDR3 protein is CASSLGTVSNQPQHF. As DNA, the CDR3 is TGCGCCAGCAGCTTGGGCACAGTTAGCAATCAGCCCCAGCATTTT.

In this sample, this clone turned up a few times. The rearrangement links TRBV7-9 to TRBJ1-2, with D possibly TRBD1 on 5 matching bases. Trimming took off 5 bases at V and 8 bases at J, with 18 bases between the two ends. The CDR3 has 14 amino acids. Germline-derived CDR1 and CDR2 are SEHNR and FQNEAQ (reference sequence). DNA for the CDR3: TGTGCCAGCAGCCTGACCGGGACTACTGGGGGCTACACCTTC. It codes for CASSLTGTTGGYTF.

This clone was seen a few times. The genes are TRBV9 and TRBJ2-3, with a possible D match to TRBD2 (5 bases). There are 17 residues in the CDR3. V lost 0 bases, J lost 6 bases, and 20 bases lay in between. In germline, CDR1 is SGDLS, CDR2 YYNGEE. CDR3 nucleotide sequence: TGTGCCAGCAGCGTAGAAGGGCTAGCTGCCTCCCCGGATACGCAGTATTTT. It specifies CASSVEGLAASPDTQYF.

There are a few counts of this clone. The rearrangement links TRBV25-1 to TRBJ1-2; 8 bases map to TRBD1. Germline trimming cut 6 bases from V and 4 bases from J; bases unmatched to any gene: 4. CDR1 and CDR2 (germline): MGHDK, SYGVNS. This CDR3 is built from 13 residues. As DNA, the CDR3 is TGTGCCAGCAGCCCGGGACAGGTCTATGGCTACACCTTC. It specifies CASSPGQVYGYTF.

This clone has only a few counts. The same CDR3 arises from other DNA sequences in this sample as well. The DNA of the CDR3 is TGCAGCGTTGCGCAGGGCACAGATACGCAGTATTTT. Residues: CSVAQGTDTQYF. The V call is TRBV29-1, the J call TRBJ2-3, with unresolved D. The V end lost 4 bases, the J end lost 1 base, and 6 bases lay between the germline ends. The CDR3 has 12 residues. In germline, CDR1 is SQVTM, CDR2 ANQGSEA.

This clone was counted a few times. V is TRBV18 and J is TRBJ2-3, with TRBD1 matching over 8 bases. This CDR3 spans 16 amino acids. Losses at the gene ends were 3 bases for V and 2 bases for J; bases not matched to a gene: 7. The germline CDR1 and CDR2 sequences are KGHSH and LQKENI. As DNA, the CDR3 is TGTGCCAGCTCACCCATGAGCCAGGGGGCCACAGATACGCAGTATTTT. Amino acid sequence: CASSPMSQGATDTQYF. The whole variable domain, remainder taken from reference TRBV18 and TRBJ2-3, is NAGVMQNPRHLVRRRGQEARLRCSPMKGHSHVYWYRQLPEEGLKFMVYLQKENIIDESGMPKERFSAEFPKEGPSILRIQQVVRGDSAAYFCASSPMSQGATDTQYFGPGTRLTVL.